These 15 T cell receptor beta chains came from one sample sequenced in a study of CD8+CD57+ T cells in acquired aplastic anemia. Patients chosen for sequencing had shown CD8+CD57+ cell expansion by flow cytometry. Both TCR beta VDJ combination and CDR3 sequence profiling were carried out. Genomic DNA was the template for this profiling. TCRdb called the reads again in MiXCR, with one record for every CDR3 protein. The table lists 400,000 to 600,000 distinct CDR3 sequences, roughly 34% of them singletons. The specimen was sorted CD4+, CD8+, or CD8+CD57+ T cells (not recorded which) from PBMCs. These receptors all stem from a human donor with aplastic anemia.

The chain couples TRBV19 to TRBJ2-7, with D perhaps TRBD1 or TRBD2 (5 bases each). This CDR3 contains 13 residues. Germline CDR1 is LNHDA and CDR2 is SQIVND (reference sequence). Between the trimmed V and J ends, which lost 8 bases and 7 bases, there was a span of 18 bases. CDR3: CASAGTGVGEQYF. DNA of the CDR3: TGTGCCAGTGCCGGGACGGGTGTTGGGGAGCAGTACTTC.

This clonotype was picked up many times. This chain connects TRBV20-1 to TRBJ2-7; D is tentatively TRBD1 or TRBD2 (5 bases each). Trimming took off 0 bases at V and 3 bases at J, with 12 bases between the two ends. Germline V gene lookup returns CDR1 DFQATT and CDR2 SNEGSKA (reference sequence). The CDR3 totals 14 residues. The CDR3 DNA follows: TGCAGTGCTAGAGATCTGGGACGGAACTACGAGCAGTACTTC. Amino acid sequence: CSARDLGRNYEQYF.

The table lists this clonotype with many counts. The CDR3 coding sequence is TGCAGTGCTAGCTCTCTAGCGGGGGGGAACGAGCAGTACTTC. Amino acid sequence: CSASSLAGGNEQYF. The rearrangement joins TRBV20-1 to TRBJ2-7; 12 nucleotides agree with TRBD2. Germline V gene data show CDR1 as DFQATT and CDR2 as SNEGSKA (reference sequence). The CDR3 runs to 14 residues. Losses at the gene ends were 3 bases for V and 5 bases for J; bases not matched to a gene: 5.

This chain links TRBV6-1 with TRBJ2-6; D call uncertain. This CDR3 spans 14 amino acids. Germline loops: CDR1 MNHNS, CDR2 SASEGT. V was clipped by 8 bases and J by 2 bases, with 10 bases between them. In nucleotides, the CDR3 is TGTGCCAGCGAGTCAGCCGCTGGGGCCAACGTCCTGACTTTC. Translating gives CASESAAGANVLTF.

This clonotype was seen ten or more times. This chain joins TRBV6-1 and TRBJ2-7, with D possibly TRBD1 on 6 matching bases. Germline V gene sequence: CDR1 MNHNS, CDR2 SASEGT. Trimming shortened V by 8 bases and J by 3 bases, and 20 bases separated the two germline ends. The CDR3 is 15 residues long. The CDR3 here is CASGHRDAGGYEQYF. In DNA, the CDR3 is TGTGCCAGCGGGCACAGGGATGCGGGTGGCTACGAGCAGTACTTC.

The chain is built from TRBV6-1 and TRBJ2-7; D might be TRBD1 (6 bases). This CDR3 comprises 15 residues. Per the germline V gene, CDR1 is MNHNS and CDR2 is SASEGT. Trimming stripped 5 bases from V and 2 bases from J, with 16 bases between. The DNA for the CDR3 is TGTGCCAGCAGTCGCCTACAGGGTGGGACCTACGAGCAGTACTTC. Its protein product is CASSRLQGGTYEQYF.

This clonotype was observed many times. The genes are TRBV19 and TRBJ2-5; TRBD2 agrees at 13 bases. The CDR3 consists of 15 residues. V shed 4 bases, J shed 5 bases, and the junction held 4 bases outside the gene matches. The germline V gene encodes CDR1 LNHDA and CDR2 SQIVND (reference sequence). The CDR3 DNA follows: TGTGCCAGTAGTACACTAGCGGGGGGGCCGGAGACCCAGTACTTC. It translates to CASSTLAGGPETQYF. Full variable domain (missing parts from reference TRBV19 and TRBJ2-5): DGGITQSPKYLFRKEGQNVTLSCEQNLNHDAMYWYRQDPGQGLRLIYYSQIVNDFQKGDIAEGYSVSREKKESFPLTVTSAQKNPTAFYLCASSTLAGGPETQYFGPGTRLLVL.

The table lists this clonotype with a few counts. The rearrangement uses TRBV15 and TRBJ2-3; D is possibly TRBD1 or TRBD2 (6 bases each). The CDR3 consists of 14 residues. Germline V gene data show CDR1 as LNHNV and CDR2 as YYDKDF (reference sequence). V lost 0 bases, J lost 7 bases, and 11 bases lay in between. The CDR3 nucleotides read TGTGCCACCAGCAGAGATCGGGGGCGCCATACGCAGTATTTT. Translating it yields CATSRDRGRHTQYF.

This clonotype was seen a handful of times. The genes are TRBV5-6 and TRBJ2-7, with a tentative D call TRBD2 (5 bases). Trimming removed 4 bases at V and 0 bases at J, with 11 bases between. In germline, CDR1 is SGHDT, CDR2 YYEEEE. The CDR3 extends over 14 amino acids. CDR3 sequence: CASSKDFSSYEQYF. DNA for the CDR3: TGTGCCAGCAGCAAGGACTTCAGCTCCTACGAGCAGTACTTC.

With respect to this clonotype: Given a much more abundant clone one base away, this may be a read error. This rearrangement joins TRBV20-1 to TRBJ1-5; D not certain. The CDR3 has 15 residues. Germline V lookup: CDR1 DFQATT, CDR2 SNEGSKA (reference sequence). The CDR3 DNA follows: TGCAGTGCTAGCGGACCCTCTTATAGCAATCGGCCCCAGCATTTT. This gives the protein CSASGPSYSNRPQHF.

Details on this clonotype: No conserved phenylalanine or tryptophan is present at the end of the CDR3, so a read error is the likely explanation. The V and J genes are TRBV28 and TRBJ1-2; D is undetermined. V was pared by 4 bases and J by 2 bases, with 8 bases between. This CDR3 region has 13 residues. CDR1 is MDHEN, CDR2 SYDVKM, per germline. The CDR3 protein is CASSWAGNYGYTL. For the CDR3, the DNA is TGTGCCAGCAGTTGGGCGGGGAACTATGGCTACACCCTC.

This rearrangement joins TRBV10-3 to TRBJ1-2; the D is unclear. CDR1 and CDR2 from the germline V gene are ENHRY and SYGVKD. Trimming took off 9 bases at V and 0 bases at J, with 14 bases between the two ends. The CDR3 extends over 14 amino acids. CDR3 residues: CAMHSRQANYGYTF. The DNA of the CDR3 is TGTGCCATGCATAGTCGGCAGGCTAACTATGGCTACACCTTC.

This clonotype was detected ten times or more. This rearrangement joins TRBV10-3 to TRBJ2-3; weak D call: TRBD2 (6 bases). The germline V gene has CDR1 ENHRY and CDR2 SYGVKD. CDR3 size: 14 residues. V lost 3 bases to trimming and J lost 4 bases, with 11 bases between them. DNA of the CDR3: TGTGCCATCAGTGACGCGGGAAGGCCAGATACGCAGTATTTT. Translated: CAISDAGRPDTQYF.

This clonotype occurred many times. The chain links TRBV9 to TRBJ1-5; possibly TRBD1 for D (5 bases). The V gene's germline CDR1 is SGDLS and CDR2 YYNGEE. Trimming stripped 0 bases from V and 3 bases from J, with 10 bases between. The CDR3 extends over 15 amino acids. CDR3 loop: CASSVEAGINQPQHF. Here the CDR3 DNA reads TGTGCCAGCAGCGTAGAAGCAGGGATCAATCAGCCCCAGCATTTT.

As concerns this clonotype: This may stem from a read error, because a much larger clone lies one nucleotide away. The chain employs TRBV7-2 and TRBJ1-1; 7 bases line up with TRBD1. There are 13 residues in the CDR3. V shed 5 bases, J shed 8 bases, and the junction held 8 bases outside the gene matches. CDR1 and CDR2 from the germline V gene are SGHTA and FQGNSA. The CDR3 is CASSNVMDREAFF. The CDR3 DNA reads TGTGCCAGCAGCAACGTAATGGACAGGGAAGCTTTCTTT.